The entry below describes one TCR beta chain. The authors ran a second PCR of about 6 to 11 cycles using a sample-barcoded 5' primer and a J-beta primer mix. Each CDR3 protein gets one entry after TCRdb re-called the 5' RACE reads with MiXCR. The sample lists about 580,000 distinct CDR3 sequences; around 48% were seen once. The sample belongs to a study of blood T cells in healthy people across ages. At least 6 million PBMCs were isolated per sample. Every sample gave at least 5 micrograms of total RNA when it was extracted. Germline CDR1 DFQATT, CDR2 SNEGSKA (reference sequence). V lost 6 bases and J lost 8, with 13 bases in between. The CDR3 spans 12 residues.

The TCR originated in a man older than 75 in good health. The chain joins TRBV20-1 to TRBJ1-4; D gene uncertain. The sequenced sample was blood. CDR3 DNA: TGCAGTGCACCGGACCCTGGAGAAAAACTGTTTTTT. Its translation: CSAPDPGEKLFF.